This is a list of T cell receptor beta chains from one sample in a study of T cell responses to AZD1222 COVID-19 vaccine. The assay was immunoSEQ multiplex PCR, and TCRdb's table has in-frame clones only and misses some. The data contain about 150,000 clones, around 85% of them singletons. The material was peripheral blood, obtained after recovery from COVID-19. The receptors shown here come from an adult who had recovered from COVID-19. The conserved cysteine and the conserved F or W are not part of the CDR3 here. A D gene is named only where the DNA matches it firmly.

D gene | V gene | CDR3 protein
- | TRBV27 | ASSLVGEGYGYT
- | TRBV19 | ASARGVTDTQY
TRBD1 | TRBV6-2/TRBV6-3 | ASCWTGGNSPLH
- | TRBV9 | ASSVGSNNEQF
TRBD1 | TRBV28 | ASSQNRDRDPYEQY
- | TRBV27 | ASSTFGLSGYT
TRBD1 | TRBV7-3 | ASSRTGGTGELF
- | TRBV19 | ASSIGQQKLF
- | TRBV24-1 | ATGRENTGELF
- | TRBV6-5 | ASSYSNPETEAF
- | TRBV18 | ASSPGTDQPQH
- | TRBV7-6 | ASSLGGETEAF
- | TRBV19 | ASSIGHGQPQH
TRBD1 | TRBV5-8 | ASSLMDREQPQH
- | TRBV18 | ASSPKTNEKLF
TRBD1 | TRBV4-1 | ASSQDNYGTGDEQY
TRBD1 | TRBV19 | ASSWLDREGYT
- | TRBV5-4 | ASSLEGASGELF
- | TRBV29-1 | SVVRGGGGDYEQY
- | TRBV7-7 | ASSFRSSREETQY
TRBD2 | TRBV29-1 | SVGTSGRWETQY
- | TRBV6-5 | ASSYSGYTEAF